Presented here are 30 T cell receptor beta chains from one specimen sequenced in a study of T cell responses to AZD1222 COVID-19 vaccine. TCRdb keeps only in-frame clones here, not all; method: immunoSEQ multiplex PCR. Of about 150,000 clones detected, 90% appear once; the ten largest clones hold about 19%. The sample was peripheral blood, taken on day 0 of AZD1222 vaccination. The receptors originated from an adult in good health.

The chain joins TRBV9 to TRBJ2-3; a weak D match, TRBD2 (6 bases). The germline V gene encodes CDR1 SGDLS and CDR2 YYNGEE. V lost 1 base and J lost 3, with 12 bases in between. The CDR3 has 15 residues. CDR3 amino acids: CASSVSGTQTDTQYF. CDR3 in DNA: TGTGCCAGCAGCGTATCTGGGACTCAAACAGATACGCAGTATTTT. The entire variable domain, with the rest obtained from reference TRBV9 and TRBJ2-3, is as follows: DSGVTQTPKHLITATGQRVTLRCSPRSGDLSVYWYQQSLDQGLQFLIQYYNGEERAKGNILERFSAQQFPDLHSELNLSSLELGDSALYFCASSVSGTQTDTQYFGPGTRLTVL.

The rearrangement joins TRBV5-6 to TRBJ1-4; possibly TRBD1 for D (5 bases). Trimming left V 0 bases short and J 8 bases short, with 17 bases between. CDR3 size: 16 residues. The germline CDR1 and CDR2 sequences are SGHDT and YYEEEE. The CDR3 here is CASSLGGGAPREKLFF. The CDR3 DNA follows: TGTGCCAGCAGCTTGGGAGGTGGGGCGCCAAGGGAAAAACTGTTTTTT.

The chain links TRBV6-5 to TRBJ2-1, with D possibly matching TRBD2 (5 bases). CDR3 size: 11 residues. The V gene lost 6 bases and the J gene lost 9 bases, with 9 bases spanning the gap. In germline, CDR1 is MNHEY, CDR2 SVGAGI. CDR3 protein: CASRNRGEQFF. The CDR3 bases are TGTGCCAGCAGAAACCGGGGTGAGCAGTTCTTC.

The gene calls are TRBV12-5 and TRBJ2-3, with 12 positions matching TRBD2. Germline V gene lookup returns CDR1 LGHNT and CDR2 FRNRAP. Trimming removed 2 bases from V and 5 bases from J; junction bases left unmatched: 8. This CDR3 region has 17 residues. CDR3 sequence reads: CASGLQASGRAGDTQYF. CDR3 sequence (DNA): TGTGCTAGTGGTTTGCAGGCTAGCGGGAGGGCAGGAGATACGCAGTATTTT.

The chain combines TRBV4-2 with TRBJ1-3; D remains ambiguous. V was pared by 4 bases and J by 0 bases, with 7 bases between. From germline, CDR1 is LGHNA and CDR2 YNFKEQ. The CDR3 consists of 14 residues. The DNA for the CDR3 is TGTGCCAGCAGCCCAAGGGACTCTGGAAACACCATATATTTT. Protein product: CASSPRDSGNTIYF.

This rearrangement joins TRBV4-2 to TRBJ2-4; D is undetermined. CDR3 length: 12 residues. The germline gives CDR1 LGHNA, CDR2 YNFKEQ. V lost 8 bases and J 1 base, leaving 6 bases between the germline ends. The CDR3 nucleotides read TGTGCCAGCGGCGGCGCCAAAAACATTCAGTACTTC. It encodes CASGGAKNIQYF.

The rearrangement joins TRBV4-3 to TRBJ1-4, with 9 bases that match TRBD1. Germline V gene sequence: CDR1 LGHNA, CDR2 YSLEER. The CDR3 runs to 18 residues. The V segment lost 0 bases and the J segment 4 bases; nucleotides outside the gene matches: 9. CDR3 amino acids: CASSQETGTGLLNEKLFF. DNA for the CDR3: TGCGCCAGCAGCCAAGAGACCGGGACAGGGCTCCTTAATGAAAAACTGTTTTTT.

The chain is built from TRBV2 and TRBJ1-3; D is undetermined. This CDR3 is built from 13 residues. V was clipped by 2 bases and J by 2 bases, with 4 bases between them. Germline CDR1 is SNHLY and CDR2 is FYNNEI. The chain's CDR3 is CASSEITGNTIYF. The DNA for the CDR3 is TGTGCCAGCAGTGAAATTACTGGAAACACCATATATTTT.

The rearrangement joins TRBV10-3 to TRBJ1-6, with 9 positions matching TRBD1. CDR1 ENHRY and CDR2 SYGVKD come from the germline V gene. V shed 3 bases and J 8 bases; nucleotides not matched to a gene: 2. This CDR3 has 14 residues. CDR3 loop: CAISERDRDSPLHF. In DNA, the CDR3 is TGTGCCATCAGTGAAAGGGACAGGGATTCACCCCTCCACTTT.

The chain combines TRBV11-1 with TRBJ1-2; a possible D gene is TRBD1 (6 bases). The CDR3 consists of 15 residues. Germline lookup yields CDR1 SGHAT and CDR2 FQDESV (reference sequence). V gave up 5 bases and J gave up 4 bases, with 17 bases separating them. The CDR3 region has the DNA TGTGCCAGCAGCCCGATTTCAGGGGACCCCTATGGCTACACCTTC. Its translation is CASSPISGDPYGYTF.

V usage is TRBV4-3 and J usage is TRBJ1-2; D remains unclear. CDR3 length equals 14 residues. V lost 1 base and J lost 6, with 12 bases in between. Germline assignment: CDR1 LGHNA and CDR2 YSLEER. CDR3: CASSQGEMMDGYTF. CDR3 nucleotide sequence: TGCGCCAGCAGCCAAGGGGAAATGATGGATGGCTACACCTTC.

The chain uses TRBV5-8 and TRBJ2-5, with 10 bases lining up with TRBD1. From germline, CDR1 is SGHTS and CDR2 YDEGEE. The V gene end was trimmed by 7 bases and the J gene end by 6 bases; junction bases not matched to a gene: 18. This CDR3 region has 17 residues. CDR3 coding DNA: TGTGCCAGCCCCACTTTCCCCGGGACAGGGGTCCGTAAGACCCAGTACTTC. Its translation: CASPTFPGTGVRKTQYF.

The CDR3 DNA is TGTGCCAGCAGCTTGGTGGCAACGGGGAGTGAAGCTTTCTTT. Translated, it gives CASSLVATGSEAFF. The rearrangement uses TRBV5-5 and TRBJ1-1; D gene ambiguous. Germline V gives CDR1 SGHKS, CDR2 YYEKEE (reference sequence). The CDR3 has 14 amino acids. Between the trimmed V and J ends, which lost 0 bases and 7 bases, there was a span of 13 bases.

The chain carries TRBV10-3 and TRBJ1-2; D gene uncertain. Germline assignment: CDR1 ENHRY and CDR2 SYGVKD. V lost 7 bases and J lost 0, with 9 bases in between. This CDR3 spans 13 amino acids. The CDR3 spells CAITGPANYGYTF. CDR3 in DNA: TGTGCCATCACTGGTCCCGCTAACTATGGCTACACCTTC.

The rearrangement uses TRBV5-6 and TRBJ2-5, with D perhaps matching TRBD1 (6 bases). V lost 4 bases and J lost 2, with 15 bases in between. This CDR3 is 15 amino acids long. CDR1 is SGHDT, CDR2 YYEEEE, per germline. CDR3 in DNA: TGTGCCAGCAGCGCAGGGGTTAGGGGACAAGAGACCCAGTACTTC. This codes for CASSAGVRGQETQYF.

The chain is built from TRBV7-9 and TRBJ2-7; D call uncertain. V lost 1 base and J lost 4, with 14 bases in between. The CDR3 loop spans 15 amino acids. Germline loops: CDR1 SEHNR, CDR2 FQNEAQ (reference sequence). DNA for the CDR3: TGTGCCAGCAGCTTAGGTGCACAACTCGGATACGAGCAGTACTTC. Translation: CASSLGAQLGYEQYF.

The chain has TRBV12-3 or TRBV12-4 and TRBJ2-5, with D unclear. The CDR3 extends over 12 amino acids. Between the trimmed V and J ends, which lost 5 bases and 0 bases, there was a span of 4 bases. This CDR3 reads CASSNHQETQYF. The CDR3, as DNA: TGTGCCAGCAGTAACCACCAAGAGACCCAGTACTTC.

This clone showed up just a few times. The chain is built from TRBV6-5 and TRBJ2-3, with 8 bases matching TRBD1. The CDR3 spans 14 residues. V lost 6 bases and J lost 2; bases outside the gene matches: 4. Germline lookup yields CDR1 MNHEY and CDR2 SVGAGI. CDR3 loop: CASRRTGYTDTQYF. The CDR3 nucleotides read TGTGCCAGCAGGAGGACAGGGTACACAGATACGCAGTATTTT.

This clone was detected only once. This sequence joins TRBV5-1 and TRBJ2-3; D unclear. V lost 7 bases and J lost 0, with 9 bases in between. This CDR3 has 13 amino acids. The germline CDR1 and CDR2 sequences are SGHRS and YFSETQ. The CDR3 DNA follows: TGCGCCAGCCGGATGGATAGCACAGATACGCAGTATTTT. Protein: CASRMDSTDTQYF. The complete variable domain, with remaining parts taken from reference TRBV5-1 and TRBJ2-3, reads KAGVTQTPRYLIKTRGQQVTLSCSPISGHRSVSWYQQTPGQGLQFLFEYFSETQRNKGNFPGRFSGRQFSNSRSEMNVSTLELGDSALYLCASRMDSTDTQYFGPGTRLTVL.

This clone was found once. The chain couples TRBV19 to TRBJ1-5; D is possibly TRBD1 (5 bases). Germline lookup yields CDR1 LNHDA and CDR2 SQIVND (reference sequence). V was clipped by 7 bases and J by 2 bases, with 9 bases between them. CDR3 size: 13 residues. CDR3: CASNRRGNQPQHF. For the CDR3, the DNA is TGTGCCAGTAACAGGAGAGGCAATCAGCCCCAGCATTTT.

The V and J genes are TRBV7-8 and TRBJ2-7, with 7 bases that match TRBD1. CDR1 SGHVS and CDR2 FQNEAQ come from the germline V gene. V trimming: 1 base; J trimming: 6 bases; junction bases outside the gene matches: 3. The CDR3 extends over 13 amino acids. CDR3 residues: CASSLVTGSEQYF. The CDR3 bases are TGTGCCAGCAGCTTAGTGACAGGGTCCGAGCAGTACTTC.

CDR3 region: CASSFWQQETQYF. The CDR3 DNA reads as TGTGCCAGCAGCTTCTGGCAGCAAGAGACCCAGTACTTC. This sequence joins TRBV11-2 and TRBJ2-5; D not resolved. Germline V gene lookup returns CDR1 SGHAT and CDR2 FQNNGV. V was shortened by 3 bases and J by 2 bases, with 7 bases between the two germline ends. This CDR3 spans 13 amino acids.

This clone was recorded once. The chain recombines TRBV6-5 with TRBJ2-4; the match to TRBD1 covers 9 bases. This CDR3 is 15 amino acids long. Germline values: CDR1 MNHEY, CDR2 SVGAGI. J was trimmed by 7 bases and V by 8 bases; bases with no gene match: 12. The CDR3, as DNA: TGTGCCAGCTGGGACAGGGCCGTCGGGGGTAACATTCAGTACTTC. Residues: CASWDRAVGGNIQYF.

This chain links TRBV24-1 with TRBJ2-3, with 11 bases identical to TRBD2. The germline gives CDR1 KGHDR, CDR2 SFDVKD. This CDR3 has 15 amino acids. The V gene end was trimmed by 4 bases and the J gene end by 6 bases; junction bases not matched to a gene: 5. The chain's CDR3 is CATSEVAGGPDTQYF. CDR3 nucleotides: TGTGCCACCAGTGAGGTAGCGGGAGGGCCGGATACGCAGTATTTT.

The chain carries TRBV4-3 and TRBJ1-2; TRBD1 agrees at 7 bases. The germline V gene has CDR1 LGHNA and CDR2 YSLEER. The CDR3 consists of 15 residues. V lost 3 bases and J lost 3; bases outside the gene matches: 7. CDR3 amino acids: CASSQDRTYDYGYTF. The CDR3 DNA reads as TGCGCCAGCAGCCAGGACAGGACGTATGACTATGGCTACACCTTC.

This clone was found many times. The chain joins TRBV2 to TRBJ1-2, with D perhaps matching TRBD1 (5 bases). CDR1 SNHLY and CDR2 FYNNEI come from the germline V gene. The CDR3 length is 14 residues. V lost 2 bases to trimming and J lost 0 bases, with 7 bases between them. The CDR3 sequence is CASSEQGANYGYTF. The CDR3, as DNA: TGTGCCAGCAGTGAACAGGGAGCTAACTATGGCTACACCTTC. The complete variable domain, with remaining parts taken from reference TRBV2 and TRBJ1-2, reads EPEVTQTPSHQVTQMGQEVILRCVPISNHLYFYWYRQILGQKVEFLVSFYNNEISEKSEIFDDQFSVERPDGSNFTLKIRSTKLEDSAMYFCASSEQGANYGYTFGSGTRLTVV.

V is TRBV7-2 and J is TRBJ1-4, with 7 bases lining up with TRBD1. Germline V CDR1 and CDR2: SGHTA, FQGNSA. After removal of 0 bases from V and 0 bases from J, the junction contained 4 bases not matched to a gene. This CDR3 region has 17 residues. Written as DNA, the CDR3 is TGTGCCAGCAGCTTAGCAGGGGGCGCGACAACTAATGAAAAACTGTTTTTT. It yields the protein CASSLAGGATTNEKLFF. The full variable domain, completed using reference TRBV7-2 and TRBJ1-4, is GAGVSQSPSNKVTEKGKDVELRCDPISGHTALYWYRQSLGQGLEFLIYFQGNSAPDKSGLPSDRFSAERTGGSVSTLTIQRTQQEDSAVYLCASSLAGGATTNEKLFFGSGTQLSVL.

The CDR3 sequence: CAWSGGAGYTF. CDR3 nucleotide sequence: TGTGCCTGGAGTGGGGGGGCTGGCTACACCTTC. The chain carries TRBV30 and TRBJ1-2, with D maybe TRBD1 (6 bases). CDR3 length: 11 residues. The germline V gene has CDR1 GTSNPN and CDR2 SVGIG (reference sequence). Trimming left V 1 base short and J 7 bases short, with 7 bases between.

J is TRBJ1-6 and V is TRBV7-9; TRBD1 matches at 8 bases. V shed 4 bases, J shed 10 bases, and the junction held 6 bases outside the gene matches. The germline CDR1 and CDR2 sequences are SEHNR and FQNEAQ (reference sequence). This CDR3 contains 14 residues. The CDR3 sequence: CASSSTGDGSPLHF. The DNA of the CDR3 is TGTGCCAGCAGCTCGACAGGGGATGGATCACCCCTCCACTTT.

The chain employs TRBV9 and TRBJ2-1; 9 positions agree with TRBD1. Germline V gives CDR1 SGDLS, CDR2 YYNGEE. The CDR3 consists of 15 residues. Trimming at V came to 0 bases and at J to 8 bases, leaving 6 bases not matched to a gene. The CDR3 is CASSVAQGAGDEQFF. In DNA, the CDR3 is TGTGCCAGCAGCGTAGCACAGGGGGCCGGCGATGAGCAGTTCTTC. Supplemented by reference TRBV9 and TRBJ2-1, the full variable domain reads DSGVTQTPKHLITATGQRVTLRCSPRSGDLSVYWYQQSLDQGLQFLIQYYNGEERAKGNILERFSAQQFPDLHSELNLSSLELGDSALYFCASSVAQGAGDEQFFGPGTRLTVL.